The 8 T cell receptor beta chains presented below share a single source sample, sequenced in a study of T cells in Graves' hyperthyroidism and ophthalmopathy. It was RNA transcripts that yielded the amplified TCR beta CDR3 regions. The HTBI set primed first-round TCR CDR3 RT-PCR. MiXCR was run by TCRdb on the multiplex PCR reads, yielding one entry per CDR3 protein. The sample has some 500,000 distinct CDR3 sequences, under 15% seen once. Sequencing used blood. The receptors come from a woman aged 18 to 35 with Graves' hyperthyroidism.

This clonotype was detected ten times or more. The V call is TRBV24-1, the J call TRBJ1-1, with 10 positions matching TRBD1. V lost 5 bases to trimming and J lost 1 base; unmatched junction nucleotides: 6. The CDR3 has 16 residues. The germline CDR1 and CDR2 sequences are KGHDR and SFDVKD. This CDR3 is CATSVWDRGANTEAFF. CDR3 nucleotides: TGTGCCACCAGTGTCTGGGACAGGGGAGCGAACACTGAAGCTTTCTTT.

At least ten counts were recorded for this clonotype. J is TRBJ1-1 and V is TRBV6-1; the D is unclear. The CDR3 totals 11 residues. Germline V lookup: CDR1 MNHNS, CDR2 SASEGT. Trimming stripped 11 bases from V and 5 bases from J, with 12 bases between. The DNA of the CDR3 is TGTGCCGCGATACAAGGGACTGAAGCTTTCTTT. Its translation is CAAIQGTEAFF.

As to this clonotype: Its ends do not fully match the called genes, so a read error is possible. The chain joins TRBV10-2 to TRBJ2-3; TRBD2 might be the D (7 bases). Germline lookup yields CDR1 WSHSY and CDR2 SAAADI. The CDR3 extends over 14 amino acids. The CDR3 DNA reads TGCGCCAGCCGGGATCGGGGGGCGGGAGATGCGCAGTATTTT. Protein product: CASRDRGAGDAQYF.

This clonotype has a count of ten or more. The chain carries TRBV7-8 and TRBJ2-3, with D tentatively TRBD1 (5 bases). V lost 2 bases to trimming and J lost 8 bases, with 8 bases between them. This CDR3 comprises 12 residues. The germline V gene encodes CDR1 SGHVS and CDR2 FQNEAQ. The CDR3 region is CASSLQGTTQYF. The CDR3 DNA reads as TGTGCCAGCAGCTTACAGGGCACTACGCAGTATTTT.

V is TRBV3-1 and J is TRBJ2-5; the D gene is possibly TRBD2 (6 bases). The CDR3 loop spans 14 amino acids. V was cut by 4 bases and J by 0 bases, with 9 bases left in between. Germline CDR1 reads LGHDT; CDR2 reads YNNKEL (reference sequence). As DNA, the CDR3 is TGTGCCAGCAGCCGATTAGCGGACCAAGAGACCCAGTACTTC. Translating gives CASSRLADQETQYF.

This clonotype appeared many times. V gene TRBV5-6 combines with J gene TRBJ1-2; possibly TRBD1 for D (6 bases). Trimming cost V 1 base and J 4 bases, with 14 bases left between them. There are 15 residues in the CDR3. Germline assignment: CDR1 SGHDT and CDR2 YYEEEE. The CDR3: CASSLISGAGYGYTF. The DNA of the CDR3 is TGTGCCAGCAGCTTGATATCAGGGGCAGGCTATGGCTACACCTTC. The full variable domain, in which reference TRBV5-6 and TRBJ1-2 provide the parts outside the CDR3, is DAGVTQSPTHLIKTRGQQVTLRCSPKSGHDTVSWYQQALGQGPQFIFQYYEEEERQRGNFPDRFSGHQFPNYSSELNVNALLLGDSALYLCASSLISGAGYGYTFGSGTRLTVV.

This clonotype was counted between two and nine times. The J gene is TRBJ2-2, the V gene TRBV12-3 or TRBV12-4, with D perhaps being TRBD1 or TRBD2 (5 bases each). CDR3 length: 15 residues. Trimming cost V 7 bases and J 4 bases, with 16 bases left between them. The CDR3 coding sequence is TGTGCCAGCACCGGTGGGGGTTATCCCACCGGGGAGCTGTTTTTT. Translation: CASTGGGYPTGELFF.

The chain couples TRBV9 to TRBJ2-7, with 10 bases that match TRBD2. V was pared by 0 bases and J by 0 bases, with 12 bases of the junction left unmatched. CDR3 length: 19 amino acids. The germline V gene encodes CDR1 SGDLS and CDR2 YYNGEE. The CDR3 DNA sequence: TGTGCCAGCAGCGTAGCCCTCCTCCCTCCTAGCGGGAGCTCCTACGAGCAGTACGTC. It translates to CASSVALLPPSGSSYEQYV.